Here is one T cell receptor (beta chain) with its context. This sample was included in a study of CD8 T cells in Susac syndrome. Germline V gene data show CDR1 as SGHVS and CDR2 as FQNEAQ. V lost 0 bases and J lost 0; bases outside the gene matches: 3. The CDR3 is 18 residues long. When the RNA was reverse transcribed, random hexamers were used with an input of roughly 0.45 to 1 ug. TCRdb recomputed calls from the immunoSEQ multiplex PCR reads with MiXCR, one row per CDR3 protein. The sample lists roughly 300,000 distinct CDR3 sequences, about 85% seen once, with 0.11% in the top ten. Sequenced sample: CD8+ T cells from PBMCs. This chain uses TRBV7-8 with TRBJ2-6; 9 bases fit TRBD1. This clonotype originated in a human donor with multiple sclerosis. This CDR3 reads CASSLAGTGPSGANVLTF. The DNA of the CDR3 is TGTGCCAGCAGCTTAGCCGGGACAGGGCCCTCTGGGGCCAACGTCCTGACTTTC.